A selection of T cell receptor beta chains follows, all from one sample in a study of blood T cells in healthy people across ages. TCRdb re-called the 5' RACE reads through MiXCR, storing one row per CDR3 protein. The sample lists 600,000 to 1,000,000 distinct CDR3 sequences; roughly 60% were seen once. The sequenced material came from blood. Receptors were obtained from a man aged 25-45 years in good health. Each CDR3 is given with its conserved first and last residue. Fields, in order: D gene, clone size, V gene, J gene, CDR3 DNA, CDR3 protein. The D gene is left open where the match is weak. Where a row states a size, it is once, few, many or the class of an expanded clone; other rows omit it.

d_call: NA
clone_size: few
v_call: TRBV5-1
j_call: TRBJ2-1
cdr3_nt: TGCGCCAGCAGCTTTAGGCGGGACGTAACGGAGCAGTTCTTC
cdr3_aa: CASSFRRDVTEQFF

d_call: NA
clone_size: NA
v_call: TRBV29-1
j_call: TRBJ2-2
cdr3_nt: TGCAGCGTTCCTTCCTACGAGGGTGCCGGGGAGCTGTTTTTT
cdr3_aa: CSVPSYEGAGELFF

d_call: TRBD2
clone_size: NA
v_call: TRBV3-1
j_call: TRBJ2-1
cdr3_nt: TGTGCCAGCAGCCAAGACCCGGGACTAGCAGGCAATGAGCAGTTCTTC
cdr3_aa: CASSQDPGLAGNEQFF

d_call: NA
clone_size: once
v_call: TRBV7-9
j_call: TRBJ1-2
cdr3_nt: TGTGCCAGCAGCTTAGGGGAGAGGTATGGCTACACCTTT
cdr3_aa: CASSLGERYGYTF

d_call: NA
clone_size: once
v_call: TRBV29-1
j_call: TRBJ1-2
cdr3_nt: TGCAGCGTGAACACAGGTTCCTACGACTATGGCCACACCTTC
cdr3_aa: CSVNTGSYDYGHTF

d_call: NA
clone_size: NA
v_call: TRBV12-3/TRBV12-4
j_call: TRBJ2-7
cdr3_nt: TGTGCCAGCAGTCTCTCGTCGGGACTCCTTCGGCAGTACTTC
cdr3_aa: CASSLSSGLLRQYF

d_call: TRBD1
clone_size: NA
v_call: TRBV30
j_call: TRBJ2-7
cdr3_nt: TGTGCCTGGACTCCCGGGACAGGGTCCAACGAGCAGTACTTC
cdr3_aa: CAWTPGTGSNEQYF

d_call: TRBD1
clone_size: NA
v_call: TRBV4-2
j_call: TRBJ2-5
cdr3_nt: TGTGCCAGCAGCCCGAAGGGACAGCTGTACCAAGAGACCCAGTACTTC
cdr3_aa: CASSPKGQLYQETQYF

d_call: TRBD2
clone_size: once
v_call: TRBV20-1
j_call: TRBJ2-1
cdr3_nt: TGCGGATTCAGCGGGGGCCAGACCTACAATGAGCAGTTCTTC
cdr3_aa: CGFSGGQTYNEQFF

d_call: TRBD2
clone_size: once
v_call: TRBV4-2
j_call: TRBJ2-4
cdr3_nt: TGTGCCAGCAGCCAAGTCCGGAATGGGGGGGTAGGTGACATTCAGTACTTC
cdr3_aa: CASSQVRNGGVGDIQYF

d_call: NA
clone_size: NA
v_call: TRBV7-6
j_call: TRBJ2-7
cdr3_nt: TGTGGGTCCGCGGACTCTCCCTACAATGAGCAGTACTTC
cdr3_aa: CGSADSPYNEQYF

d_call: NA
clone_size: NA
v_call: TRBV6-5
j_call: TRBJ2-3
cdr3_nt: TGTGCCAGCAGTCTTCAGGGCGGCTTACTCACAGATACGCAGTATTTT
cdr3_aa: CASSLQGGLLTDTQYF

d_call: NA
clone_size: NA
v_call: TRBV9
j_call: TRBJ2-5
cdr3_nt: TGTGCCAGCAGCGCCCTGGGGGCAGCAGAGACCCAGTACTTC
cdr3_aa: CASSALGAAETQYF

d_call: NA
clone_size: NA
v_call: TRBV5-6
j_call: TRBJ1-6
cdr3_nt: TGTGCCAGCAGCTTGCCTAGGGGTAATTCACCCCTCCACTTT
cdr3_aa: CASSLPRGNSPLHF

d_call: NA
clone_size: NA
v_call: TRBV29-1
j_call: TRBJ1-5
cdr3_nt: TGCAGCGTTGCGGTGGCCATCGATCAGCCCCAGCATTTT
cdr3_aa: CSVAVAIDQPQHF

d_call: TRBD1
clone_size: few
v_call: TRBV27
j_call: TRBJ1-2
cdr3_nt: TGTGCCAGCAGACCCGCTCCCCGGGGACAGCGGCCCAACTATGGCTACACCTTC
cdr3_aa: CASRPAPRGQRPNYGYTF

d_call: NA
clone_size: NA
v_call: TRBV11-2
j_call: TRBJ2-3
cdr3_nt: TGTGCCAGCAGTTCGCCCAGGGTTTTCACAGATACGCAGTATTTT
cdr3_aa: CASSSPRVFTDTQYF

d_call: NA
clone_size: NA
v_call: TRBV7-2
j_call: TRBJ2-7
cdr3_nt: TGTGCCAGCAGCTTCTCCACCTTCGGGTCCTACGAGCAGTACTTC
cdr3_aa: CASSFSTFGSYEQYF

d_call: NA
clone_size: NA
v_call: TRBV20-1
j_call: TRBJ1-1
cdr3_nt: TGCAGTGTCCCAGCGGGGCAGGTGAACACTGAAGCTTTCTTT
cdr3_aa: CSVPAGQVNTEAFF

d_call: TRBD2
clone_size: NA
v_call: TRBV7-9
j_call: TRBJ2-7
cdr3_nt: TGTGCCAGCAGCTTATTCAGCGGGAGCAGAGCCTACGAGCAGTACTTC
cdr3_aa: CASSLFSGSRAYEQYF

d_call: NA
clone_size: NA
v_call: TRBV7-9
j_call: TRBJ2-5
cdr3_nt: TGTGCCTGCAGCCTATATGAGACCCAGTACTTC
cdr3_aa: CACSLYETQYF

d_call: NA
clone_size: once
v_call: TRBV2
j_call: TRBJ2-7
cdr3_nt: TGTGCCAGCAGTGAACTAGTCGTCGAGCAGTACTTC
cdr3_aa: CASSELVVEQYF

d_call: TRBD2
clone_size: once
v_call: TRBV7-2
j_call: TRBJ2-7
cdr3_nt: TGTGCCAGCAGCTTACCGGGACTAGGGCAATTCGAGCAGTACTTC
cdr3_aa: CASSLPGLGQFEQYF

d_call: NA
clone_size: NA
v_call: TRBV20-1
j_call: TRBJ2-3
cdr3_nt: TGCAGTGCTAGATTTGCGACACACACAGATACGCAGTATTTT
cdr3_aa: CSARFATHTDTQYF

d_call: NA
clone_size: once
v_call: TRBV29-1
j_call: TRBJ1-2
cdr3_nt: TGCAGCGTTGGAAAGGAAGGATATGGCTACACCTTC
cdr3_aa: CSVGKEGYGYTF

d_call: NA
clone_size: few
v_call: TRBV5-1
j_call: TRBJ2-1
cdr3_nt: TGCGCCAGCAGCCCCGACTTAAGCTCCTACAATGAGCAGTTCTTC
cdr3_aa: CASSPDLSSYNEQFF

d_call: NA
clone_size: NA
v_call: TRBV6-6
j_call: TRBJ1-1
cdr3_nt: TGTGCCAGCACACCTAGGGGGACGATGAACACTGAAGCTTTCTTT
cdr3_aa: CASTPRGTMNTEAFF

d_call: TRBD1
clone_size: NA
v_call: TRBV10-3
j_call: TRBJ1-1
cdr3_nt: TGTGCCATCAATAATAACGAGGGGGCGGGTTTGAACACTGAAGCTTTCTTT
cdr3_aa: CAINNNEGAGLNTEAFF

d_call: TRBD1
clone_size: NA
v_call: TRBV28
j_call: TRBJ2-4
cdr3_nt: TGTGCCAGCAGTCCTGGGGACAGCCTCAAAAACATTCAGTACTTC
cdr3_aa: CASSPGDSLKNIQYF

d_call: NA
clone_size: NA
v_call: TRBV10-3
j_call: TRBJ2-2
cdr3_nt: TGTGCCATCAAGTCGAGAGCGGAAGCCGGGGAGCTGTTTTTT
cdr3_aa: CAIKSRAEAGELFF

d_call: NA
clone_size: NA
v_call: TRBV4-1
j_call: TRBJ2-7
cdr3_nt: TGCGCCAGCAGCCAGACCTCAGGGTGGGACGAGCAGTACTTC
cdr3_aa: CASSQTSGWDEQYF

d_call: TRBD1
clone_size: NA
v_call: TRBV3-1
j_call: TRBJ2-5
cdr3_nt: TGTGCCAGCAGCCAAGGTAGGGACAGGCGGCAGTACTTC
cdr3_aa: CASSQGRDRRQYF

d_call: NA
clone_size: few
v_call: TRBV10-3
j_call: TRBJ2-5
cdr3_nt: TGTGCCATCAGTGAGTCCACACCGACTAGGCGGTTCCAAGAGACCCAGTACTTC
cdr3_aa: CAISESTPTRRFQETQYF

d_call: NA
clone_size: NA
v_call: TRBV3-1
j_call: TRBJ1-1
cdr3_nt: TGTGCCAGCAGCCCCAGAGGGTGGGTGGGCACTGAAGCTTTCTTT
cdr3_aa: CASSPRGWVGTEAFF

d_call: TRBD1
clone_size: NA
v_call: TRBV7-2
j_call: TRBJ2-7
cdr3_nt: TGTGCCAGCTCCGGGACAGACACCTCCTACGAGCAGTACTTC
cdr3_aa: CASSGTDTSYEQYF

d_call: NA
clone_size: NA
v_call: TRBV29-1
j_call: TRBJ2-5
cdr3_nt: TGCAGCGTTGACGGGGAGCAAGAGACCCAGTACTTC
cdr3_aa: CSVDGEQETQYF

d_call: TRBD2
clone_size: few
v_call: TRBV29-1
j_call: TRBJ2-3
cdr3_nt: TGCAGCGCCACTAGCGGGAGAAATACGCAGTATTTT
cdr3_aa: CSATSGRNTQYF

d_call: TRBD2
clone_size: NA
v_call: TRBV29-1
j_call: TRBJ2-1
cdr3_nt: TGCAGCGTTCAAACTAGCGGGGCGAACAATGAGCAGTTCTTC
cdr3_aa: CSVQTSGANNEQFF

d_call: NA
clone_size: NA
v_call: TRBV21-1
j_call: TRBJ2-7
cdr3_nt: TGTGCCAGCAGCAAAGCGGGGGATCCCTACGAGCAGTACTTC
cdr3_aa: CASSKAGDPYEQYF

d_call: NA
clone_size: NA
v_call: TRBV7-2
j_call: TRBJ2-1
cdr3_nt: TGTGCCAGCAGCTTAACGGCTCTGGTAGGGTATGAGCAGTTCTTC
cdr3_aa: CASSLTALVGYEQFF

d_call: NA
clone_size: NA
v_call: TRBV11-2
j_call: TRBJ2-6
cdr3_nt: TGTGCCGCCGAAAACTTAGCGGGGGCCAACGTCCTGACTTTC
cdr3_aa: CAAENLAGANVLTF

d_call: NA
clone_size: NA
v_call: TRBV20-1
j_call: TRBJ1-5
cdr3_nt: TGCAGTGCTAGGGCGGGCGGTTCGGATCAGCCCCAGCATTTT
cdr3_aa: CSARAGGSDQPQHF

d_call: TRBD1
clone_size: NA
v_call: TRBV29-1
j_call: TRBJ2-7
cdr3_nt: TGCAGCGTTTATGGGACAGGACTTTCCTCCTACGAGCAGTACTTC
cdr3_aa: CSVYGTGLSSYEQYF

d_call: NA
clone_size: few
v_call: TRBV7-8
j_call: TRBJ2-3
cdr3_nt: TGTGCCAGCAGCGGCCTAGCGAACGAGGCGGATACGCAGTATTTT
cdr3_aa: CASSGLANEADTQYF

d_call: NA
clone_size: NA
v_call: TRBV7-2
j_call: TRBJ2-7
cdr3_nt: TGTGCCAGCAGCTTAGCCGTGACAGTTAACAACGAGCAGTACTTC
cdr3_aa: CASSLAVTVNNEQYF

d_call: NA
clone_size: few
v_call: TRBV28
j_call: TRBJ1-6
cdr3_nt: TGTGCCAGCAGTTCCTCATCGGCCCTTGGAGGATTTTCACCCCTCCACTTT
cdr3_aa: CASSSSSALGGFSPLHF